This T cell receptor (beta chain) is drawn from a study of T-cell reconstitution after alpha-beta-depleted transplantation in children. Study findings and constraints: Newly made T cells mostly supplied T-cell counts and diversity one year after transplant. From surviving recipient T cells and thymic progenitors came the high day-60 TCRbeta diversity observed in some patients. Expanded clones from the graft, numbering several hundred, reportedly supplied alpha-beta T cells about two months after transplant.

The CDR3 consists of 15 residues. Germline lookup yields CDR1 LNHNV and CDR2 YYDKDF (reference sequence). Trimming pared 0 bases from V and 5 bases from J, leaving 13 bases between. This clonotype was counted a few times. Its antigen is still unknown. Preparing the TCRbeta library involved the use of unique molecular identifiers. TCRdb processed the PCR reads anew with MiXCR; each CDR3 protein has one entry. The table lists 700,000 to 950,000 distinct CDR3 sequences, roughly 16% of them singletons. Sequencing used PBMCs, mostly from graft donor cells, obtained 360 days after TCRalphabeta/CD19-depleted stem cell transplant. The J gene is TRBJ2-5, the V gene TRBV15; D perhaps matches TRBD1 (6 bases). The TCR sequence derives from a male patient under 18 who had a stem cell transplant for acute lymphoblastic leukemia, so the T cells may come from the graft donor. This chain's CDR3 is CATSRDVGARETQYF. CDR3 coding DNA: TGTGCCACCAGCAGAGATGTGGGGGCGCGTGAGACCCAGTACTTC.